This T cell receptor (beta chain) appears in the sequencing data of a study of STAT5B mutations in CD4+ large granular lymphocyte leukemia. Study-wide results and limits: No patients shared main leukemic clonotypes, though about 24% appeared at low frequency elsewhere.

V lost 6 bases to trimming and J lost 7 bases, with 10 bases between them. CDR1 is MNHNY and CDR2 is SVGAGI in the germline V gene (reference sequence). The CDR3 sequence is 13 residues long. Sequencing was performed with immunoSEQ multiplex PCR; in TCRdb, only in-frame clones are kept and a portion is missing. Found here are 30,000 to 40,000 clones, 76% of them singletons; the top ten hold 7.1%. To note about this clone: As yet, its antigen is unknown.

The source of this sequence is a human donor in good health. Sequencing was carried out using CD4+ T cells from blood buffy coats. The rearrangement uses TRBV6-6 and TRBJ1-6, with no clear D. CDR3 nucleotides: TGTGCCAGCAGACCCGACACCAATTCACCCCTCCACTTT. Its translation is CASRPDTNSPLHF.